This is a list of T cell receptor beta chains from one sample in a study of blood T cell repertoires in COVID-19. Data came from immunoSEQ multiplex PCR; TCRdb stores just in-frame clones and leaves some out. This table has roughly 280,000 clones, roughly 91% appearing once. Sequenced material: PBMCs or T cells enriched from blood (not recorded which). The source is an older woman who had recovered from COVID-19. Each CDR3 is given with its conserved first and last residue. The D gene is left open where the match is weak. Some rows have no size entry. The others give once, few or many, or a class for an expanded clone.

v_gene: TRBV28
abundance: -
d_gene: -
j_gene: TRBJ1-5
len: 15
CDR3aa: CASSLAGRRNQPQHF
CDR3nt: TGTGCCAGCAGTTTAGCAGGGCGAAGGAATCAGCCCCAGCATTTT

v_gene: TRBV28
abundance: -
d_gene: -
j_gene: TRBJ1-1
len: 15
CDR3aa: CASREDSPANTEAFF
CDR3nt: TGTGCCAGCAGGGAGGACAGTCCAGCGAACACTGAAGCTTTCTTT

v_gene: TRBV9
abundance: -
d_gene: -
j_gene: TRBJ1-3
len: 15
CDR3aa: CASSPQTGSGNTIYF
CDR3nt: TGTGCCAGCAGCCCCCAGACAGGCTCTGGAAACACCATATATTTT

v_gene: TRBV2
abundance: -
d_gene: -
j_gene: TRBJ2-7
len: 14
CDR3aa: CASSDVVGGYEQYF
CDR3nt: TGTGCCAGCAGTGATGTTGTAGGGGGCTACGAGCAGTACTTC

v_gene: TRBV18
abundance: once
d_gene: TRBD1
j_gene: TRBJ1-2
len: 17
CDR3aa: CASSPPGTGRDTGGYTF
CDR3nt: TGTGCCAGCTCACCACCGGGGACAGGAAGGGATACGGGTGGCTACACCTTC

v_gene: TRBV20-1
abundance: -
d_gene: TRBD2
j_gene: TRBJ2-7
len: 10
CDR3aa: CSARTREQYF
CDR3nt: TGCAGTGCAAGGACTAGGGAGCAGTACTTC

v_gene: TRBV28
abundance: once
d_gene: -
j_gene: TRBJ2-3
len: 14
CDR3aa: CASTLGWRGDTQYF
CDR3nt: TGTGCCAGCACCTTGGGTTGGAGAGGGGATACGCAGTATTTT

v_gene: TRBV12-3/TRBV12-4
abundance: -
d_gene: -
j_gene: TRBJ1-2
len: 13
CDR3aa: CASSFVTENGYTF
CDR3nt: TGTGCCAGCAGTTTCGTGACAGAGAATGGCTACACCTTC

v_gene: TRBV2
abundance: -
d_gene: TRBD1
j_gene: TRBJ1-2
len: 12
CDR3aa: CASTDRGYGYTF
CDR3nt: TGTGCCAGCACGGACAGGGGCTATGGCTACACCTTC

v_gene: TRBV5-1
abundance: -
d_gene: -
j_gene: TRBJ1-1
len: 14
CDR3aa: CASSSLLGEAEAFF
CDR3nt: TGCGCCAGCAGCTCCCTTCTGGGAGAGGCTGAAGCTTTCTTT

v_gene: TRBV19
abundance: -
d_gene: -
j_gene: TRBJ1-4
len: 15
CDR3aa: CASSNPNGANEKLFF
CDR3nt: TGTGCCAGTAGTAACCCAAACGGGGCTAATGAAAAACTGTTTTTT

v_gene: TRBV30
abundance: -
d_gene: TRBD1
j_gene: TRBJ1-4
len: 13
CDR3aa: CACAGQGPEKLFF
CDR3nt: TGTGCCTGTGCGGGACAGGGGCCGGAAAAACTGTTTTTT

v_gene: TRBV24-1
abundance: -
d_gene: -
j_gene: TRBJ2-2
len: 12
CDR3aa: CATSVYPGELFF
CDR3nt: TGTGCCACCAGTGTTTATCCCGGGGAGCTGTTTTTT

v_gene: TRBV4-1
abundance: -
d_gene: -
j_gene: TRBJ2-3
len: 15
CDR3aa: CASSQGWRDTDTQYF
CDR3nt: TGCGCCAGCAGCCAAGGTTGGCGGGACACAGATACGCAGTATTTT

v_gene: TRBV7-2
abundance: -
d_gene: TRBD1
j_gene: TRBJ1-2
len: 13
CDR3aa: CASSPGQSYGYTF
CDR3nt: TGTGCCAGCAGCCCGGGACAGAGCTATGGCTACACCTTC

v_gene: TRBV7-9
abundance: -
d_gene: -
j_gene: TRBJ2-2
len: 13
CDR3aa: CASPQRNTGELFF
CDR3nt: TGTGCCAGCCCACAGAGGAACACCGGGGAGCTGTTTTTT

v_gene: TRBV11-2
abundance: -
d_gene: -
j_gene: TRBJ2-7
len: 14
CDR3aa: CASSRPAGVDEQYF
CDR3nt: TGTGCCAGCAGCCGTCCCGCAGGGGTGGACGAGCAGTACTTC

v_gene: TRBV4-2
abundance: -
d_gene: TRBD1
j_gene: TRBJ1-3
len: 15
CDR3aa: CASSQSPDRGNTIYF
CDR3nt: TGTGCCAGCAGCCAATCGCCGGACAGGGGGAACACCATATATTTT

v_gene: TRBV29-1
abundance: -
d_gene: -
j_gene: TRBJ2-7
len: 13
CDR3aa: CSVVVWEAYEQYF
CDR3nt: TGCAGCGTTGTCGTTTGGGAGGCCTACGAGCAGTACTTC

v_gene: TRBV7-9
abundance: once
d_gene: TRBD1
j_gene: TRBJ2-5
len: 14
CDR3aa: CASSPGGGGETQYF
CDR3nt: TGTGCCAGCAGCCCAGGGGGCGGAGGGGAGACCCAGTACTTC

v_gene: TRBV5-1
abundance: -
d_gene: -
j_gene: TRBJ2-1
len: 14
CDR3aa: CASSLDPQSNEQFF
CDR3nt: TGCGCCAGCAGCTTGGACCCACAGAGTAATGAGCAGTTCTTC

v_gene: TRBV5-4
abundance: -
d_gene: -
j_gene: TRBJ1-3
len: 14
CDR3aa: CASSSQGSGNTIYF
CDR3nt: TGTGCCAGCAGCTCTCAGGGGTCTGGAAACACCATATATTTT

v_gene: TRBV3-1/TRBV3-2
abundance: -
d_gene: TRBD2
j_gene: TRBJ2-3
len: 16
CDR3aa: CASSQDTAGGRDTQYF
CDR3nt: TGTGCCAGCAGCCAAGATACCGCGGGGGGCCGGGATACGCAGTATTTT